The 25 T cell receptor beta chains listed next were all sequenced from one sample in a study of beta chain features in type 1 diabetes. TCRB transcripts that were expressed got sequenced, as all of the isolated RNA had been reverse transcribed. Measured with immunoSEQ multiplex PCR; TCRdb has only the in-frame clones, and not every one. Seen here are about 930,000 clones, under 20% observed once, and the top ten hold 0.02% to 0.025%. The material sequenced was naive CD4+ T cells from blood. The receptors stem from a woman younger than 30 in good health.

V usage is TRBV7-9 and J usage is TRBJ2-7; 7 bases fit TRBD1. Trimming cost V 7 bases and J 2 bases; bases outside gene matches: 8. Germline values: CDR1 SEHNR, CDR2 FQNEAQ (reference sequence). The CDR3 is 14 amino acids. CDR3 coding DNA: TGTGCCAGCAAAGCCCGGGACAGTCCCTACGAGCAGTACTTC. This encodes CASKARDSPYEQYF.

This clone appeared a few times. The chain carries TRBV5-1 and TRBJ2-1, with D perhaps matching TRBD2 (5 bases). Germline V gives CDR1 SGHRS, CDR2 YFSETQ. V gave up 1 base and J gave up 7 bases, with 12 bases separating them. The CDR3 consists of 14 residues. Written as DNA, the CDR3 is TGCGCCAGCAGCTTGTTCCGGGGTAGTAATGAGCAGTTCTTC. Translating it yields CASSLFRGSNEQFF. The whole variable domain, remainder taken from reference TRBV5-1 and TRBJ2-1, is KAGVTQTPRYLIKTRGQQVTLSCSPISGHRSVSWYQQTPGQGLQFLFEYFSETQRNKGNFPGRFSGRQFSNSRSEMNVSTLELGDSALYLCASSLFRGSNEQFFGPGTRLTVL.

The chain links TRBV2 to TRBJ2-4; D possibly corresponds to TRBD2 (6 bases). The V gene lost 8 bases and the J gene lost 0 bases, with 23 bases spanning the gap. This CDR3 has 18 amino acids. CDR1 and CDR2 from the germline V gene are SNHLY and FYNNEI. CDR3 sequence (DNA): TGTGCCAGCTCCGCGGTCCACAGCGGAGGGGTAGCCAAAAACATTCAGTACTTC. Translating it yields CASSAVHSGGVAKNIQYF.

This clone was observed a few times. The chain carries TRBV5-8 and TRBJ2-3, with 8 nucleotides matching TRBD1. Germline V gives CDR1 SGHTS, CDR2 YDEGEE. The ends lost 0 bases at V and 2 bases at J; junction bases unmatched: 5. The CDR3 contains 16 residues. CDR3 nucleotide sequence: TGTGCCAGCAGCTTGGGGCACAGGGGGTTCACAGATACGCAGTATTTT. Protein product: CASSLGHRGFTDTQYF.

The chain carries TRBV6-1 and TRBJ2-1; 9 nucleotides agree with TRBD1. From germline, CDR1 is MNHNS and CDR2 SASEGT. The CDR3 is made up of 14 amino acids. Trimming at V came to 6 bases and at J to 6 bases, leaving 6 bases not matched to a gene. CDR3 protein: CASRGTGFINEQFF. CDR3 bases: TGTGCCAGCAGAGGGACAGGGTTTATCAATGAGCAGTTCTTC.

This clone was picked up a small number of times. This rearrangement joins TRBV7-2 to TRBJ2-6; the match to TRBD1 covers 7 bases. V lost 2 bases to trimming and J lost 1 base; unmatched junction nucleotides: 5. CDR1 is SGHTA, CDR2 FQGNSA, per germline. The CDR3 covers 17 residues. CDR3 DNA: TGTGCCAGCAGCTTAACAGGGGCCCTTTCTGGGGCCAACGTCCTGACTTTC. Its protein is CASSLTGALSGANVLTF.

The chain is built from TRBV5-4 and TRBJ1-5; the D is unclear. V lost 0 bases, J lost 5 bases, and 6 bases lay in between. The CDR3 has 13 amino acids. The germline gives CDR1 SGHNT, CDR2 YYREEE (reference sequence). CDR3 sequence: CASSLDPDQPQHF. DNA for the CDR3: TGTGCCAGCAGCTTGGACCCAGATCAGCCCCAGCATTTT.

This clone was observed a few times. This chain joins TRBV6-6 and TRBJ2-5; maybe TRBD2 (5 bases). V was trimmed by 0 bases and J by 5 bases, leaving 13 bases between them. Germline lookup yields CDR1 MNHNY and CDR2 SVGAGI (reference sequence). The CDR3 length is 15 residues. The CDR3 DNA reads TGTGCCAGCAGTTACTCGACGGGGAGAAGGGAGACCCAGTACTTC. Amino acids: CASSYSTGRRETQYF.

This clone has more than one count but fewer than ten. V gene TRBV5-1 combines with J gene TRBJ2-2; 8 nucleotides agree with TRBD2. The V segment lost 8 bases and the J segment 0 bases; nucleotides outside the gene matches: 9. CDR1 and CDR2 (germline): SGHRS, YFSETQ. There are 16 residues in the CDR3. The DNA of the CDR3 is TGCGCCAGTTCCAGCGGGAGATCCTCGAACACCGGGGAGCTGTTTTTT. Its translation: CASSSGRSSNTGELFF.

The J gene is TRBJ2-3, the V gene TRBV18; D is unclear. Germline V CDR1 and CDR2: KGHSH, LQKENI. V lost 3 bases, J lost 4 bases, and 11 bases lay in between. The CDR3 has 14 residues. CDR3 coding DNA: TGTGCCAGCTCACCGAGCGTATTACCAGATACGCAGTATTTT. Translating gives CASSPSVLPDTQYF.

The chain employs TRBV19 and TRBJ1-1; 8 nucleotides line up with TRBD1. Germline values: CDR1 LNHDA, CDR2 SQIVND (reference sequence). After removal of 3 bases from V and 2 bases from J, the junction contained 11 bases not matched to a gene. This CDR3 region has 17 residues. The CDR3 nucleotides read TGTGCCAGTAGTATTCTGAACGGACAGGGAATAAACACTGAAGCTTTCTTT. This sequence encodes CASSILNGQGINTEAFF.

This clone was seen a few times. V is TRBV4-1 and J is TRBJ2-7; D unresolved. The CDR3 loop spans 15 amino acids. Germline V gene sequence: CDR1 MGHRA, CDR2 YSYEKL. The V gene lost 2 bases and the J gene lost 3 bases, with 14 bases spanning the gap. The CDR3 here is CASSQRAQDIYEQYF. CDR3 sequence (DNA): TGCGCCAGCAGCCAACGGGCTCAGGATATCTACGAGCAGTACTTC.

A remark on this clone: This sample includes further DNA sequences coding for the same CDR3. The gene calls are TRBV9 and TRBJ2-5; 14 bases map to TRBD2. V was clipped by 0 bases and J by 4 bases; unmatched bases: 2. Germline V lookup: CDR1 SGDLS, CDR2 YYNGEE. The CDR3 covers 16 residues. CDR3 amino acids: CASSVGLAGGPETQYF. CDR3 bases: TGTGCCAGCAGCGTAGGACTAGCGGGAGGGCCAGAGACCCAGTACTTC. The complete variable domain, with remaining parts taken from reference TRBV9 and TRBJ2-5, reads DSGVTQTPKHLITATGQRVTLRCSPRSGDLSVYWYQQSLDQGLQFLIQYYNGEERAKGNILERFSAQQFPDLHSELNLSSLELGDSALYFCASSVGLAGGPETQYFGPGTRLLVL.

The chain couples TRBV29-1 to TRBJ2-5; 7 nucleotides align to TRBD2. CDR3 length: 14 amino acids. The germline V gene encodes CDR1 SQVTM and CDR2 ANQGSEA. Losses at the gene ends were 3 bases for V and 1 base for J; bases not matched to a gene: 5. CDR3 protein: CSVDKGGVQETQYF. The CDR3 DNA reads as TGCAGCGTTGACAAGGGAGGGGTCCAAGAGACCCAGTACTTC.

This rearrangement joins TRBV9 to TRBJ1-6, with 8 bases matching TRBD1. The ends lost 3 bases at V and 7 bases at J; junction bases unmatched: 6. The germline V gene has CDR1 SGDLS and CDR2 YYNGEE. The CDR3 contains 15 residues. The CDR3 DNA follows: TGTGCCAGCAGCGCTCAGACAGGGGTGAATTCACCCCTCCACTTT. Translated: CASSAQTGVNSPLHF.

This clone was counted a few times. The CDR3 loop is CASSLLGSGYTF. For the CDR3, the DNA is TGTGCCAGCAGCTTATTGGGAAGTGGCTACACCTTC. V usage is TRBV7-9 and J usage is TRBJ1-2; no firm D call. This CDR3 has 12 residues. V gave up 2 bases and J gave up 7 bases, with 8 bases separating them. From germline, CDR1 is SEHNR and CDR2 FQNEAQ (reference sequence).

Details on this clone: The junction differs from germline at one of its ends, possibly a read error. The rearrangement uses TRBV5-4 and TRBJ2-5, with TRBD2 identical over 7 bases. This CDR3 region has 13 residues. From germline, CDR1 is SGHNT and CDR2 YYREEE (reference sequence). The DNA of the CDR3 is TGTGCCAGCAGCTTGGTGCCCACTAGCGAAGGAGACTTC. It specifies CASSLVPTSEGDF.

This clone was counted between two and nine times. V and J are TRBV7-2 and TRBJ2-7; 8 bases align to TRBD1. Germline CDR1 is SGHTA and CDR2 is FQGNSA. V trimming: 1 base; J trimming: 9 bases; junction bases outside the gene matches: 2. The CDR3 contains 12 residues. The CDR3 reads CASSLGQGRQYF. The DNA of the CDR3 is TGTGCCAGCAGCTTAGGACAGGGGAGGCAGTACTTC.

This clone has a handful of counts. The V call is TRBV28, the J call TRBJ1-5; D gene unclear. The germline V and J ends were trimmed by 4 bases and 4 bases, with 14 bases remaining between them. The CDR3 covers 15 residues. In germline, CDR1 is MDHEN, CDR2 SYDVKM. The CDR3 loop is CASSSTTLENQPQHF. The CDR3 DNA reads as TGTGCCAGCAGTTCGACGACGCTAGAGAATCAGCCCCAGCATTTT.

This clone showed up just a few times. V gene TRBV5-1 combines with J gene TRBJ2-7; 7 bases are a match to TRBD2. This CDR3 contains 12 residues. Germline V gene data show CDR1 as SGHRS and CDR2 as YFSETQ. V shed 4 bases and J 3 bases; nucleotides not matched to a gene: 1. CDR3 protein: CASSAGVYEQYF. In nucleotides, the CDR3 is TGCGCCAGCAGCGCGGGGGTCTACGAGCAGTACTTC.

The V and J genes are TRBV7-8 and TRBJ2-3; TRBD1 matches at 7 bases. The CDR3 runs to 14 residues. CDR1 is SGHVS and CDR2 is FQNEAQ in the germline V gene. V shed 5 bases and J 4 bases; nucleotides not matched to a gene: 6. The CDR3, as DNA: TGTGCCAGCAGCCCCGACAGGGTTCCAGATACGCAGTATTTT. Its translation: CASSPDRVPDTQYF.

This clone has just a few counts. The chain joins TRBV10-2 to TRBJ2-7; 12 nucleotides match TRBD2. Trimming removed 6 bases from V and 5 bases from J; junction bases left unmatched: 5. CDR3 length equals 14 residues. In germline, CDR1 is WSHSY, CDR2 SAAADI. CDR3 protein: CASRLAGGPHEQYF. CDR3 coding DNA: TGCGCCAGCAGACTAGCGGGAGGTCCCCACGAGCAGTACTTC.

V and J are TRBV19 and TRBJ1-1, with D tentatively TRBD1 (5 bases). The CDR3 sequence is 12 residues long. From germline, CDR1 is LNHDA and CDR2 SQIVND (reference sequence). V lost 3 bases to trimming and J lost 10 bases, with 12 bases between them. Here the CDR3 DNA reads TGTGCCAGTAGTATCGGACAAAATCGAGCTTTCTTT. It specifies CASSIGQNRAFF.

This clone showed up just once. This chain uses TRBV19 with TRBJ2-3; D unclear. The CDR3 is made up of 16 amino acids. Germline loops: CDR1 LNHDA, CDR2 SQIVND (reference sequence). Trimming removed 3 bases from V and 0 bases from J, with 13 bases in between. The CDR3 sequence is CASSILGRPSTDTQYF. In nucleotides, the CDR3 is TGTGCCAGTAGTATCTTGGGCAGGCCTAGCACAGATACGCAGTATTTT. The full variable domain, rest sourced from reference TRBV19 and TRBJ2-3, is DGGITQSPKYLFRKEGQNVTLSCEQNLNHDAMYWYRQDPGQGLRLIYYSQIVNDFQKGDIAEGYSVSREKKESFPLTVTSAQKNPTAFYLCASSILGRPSTDTQYFGPGTRLTVL.

This clone came up a few times. The chain links TRBV5-4 to TRBJ2-2; D possibly corresponds to TRBD2 (6 bases). This CDR3 region has 14 residues. Trimming shortened V by 2 bases and J by 6 bases, and 11 bases separated the two germline ends. Per germline, CDR1 SGHNT and CDR2 YYREEE (reference sequence). The CDR3: CASSLRERPGELFF. The CDR3 DNA sequence: TGTGCCAGCAGCTTACGGGAGAGGCCCGGGGAGCTGTTTTTT.